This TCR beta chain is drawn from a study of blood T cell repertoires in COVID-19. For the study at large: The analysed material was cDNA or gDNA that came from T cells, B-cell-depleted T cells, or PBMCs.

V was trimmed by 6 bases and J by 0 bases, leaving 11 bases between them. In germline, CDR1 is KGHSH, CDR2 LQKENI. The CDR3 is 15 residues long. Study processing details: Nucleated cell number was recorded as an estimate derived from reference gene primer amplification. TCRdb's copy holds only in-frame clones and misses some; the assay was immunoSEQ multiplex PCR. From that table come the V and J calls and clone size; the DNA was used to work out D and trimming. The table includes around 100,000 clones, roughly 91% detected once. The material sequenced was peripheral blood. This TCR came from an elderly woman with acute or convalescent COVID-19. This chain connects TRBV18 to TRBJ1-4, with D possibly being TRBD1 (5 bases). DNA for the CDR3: TGTGCCAGCTCCCCAGACAGTACAACTAATGAAAAACTGTTTTTT. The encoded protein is CASSPDSTTNEKLFF.